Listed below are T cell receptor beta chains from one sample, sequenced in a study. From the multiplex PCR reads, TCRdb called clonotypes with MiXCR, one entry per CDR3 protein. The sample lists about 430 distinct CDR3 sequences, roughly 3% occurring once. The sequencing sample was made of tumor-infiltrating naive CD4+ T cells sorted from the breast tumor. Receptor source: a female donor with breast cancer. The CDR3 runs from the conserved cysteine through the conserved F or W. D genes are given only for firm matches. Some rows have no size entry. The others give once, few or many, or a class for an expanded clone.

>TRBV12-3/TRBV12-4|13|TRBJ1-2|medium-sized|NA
TGTGCCAGCAGTTTATCTACTAACTATGGCTACACCTTC
CASSLSTNYGYTF
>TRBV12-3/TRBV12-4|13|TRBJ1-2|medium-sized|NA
TGTGCCAGCAGTTCCGGGACGCGCTATGGCTACACCTTC
CASSSGTRYGYTF
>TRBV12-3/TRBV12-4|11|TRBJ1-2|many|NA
TGTGCCAGCAGTTTCAATCAAAGGTACACCTTC
CASSFNQRYTF
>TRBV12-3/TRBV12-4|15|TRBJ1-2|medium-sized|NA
TGTGCCAGCAGCCAGAGGGACACGATCATCCATGGCTACACCTTC
CASSQRDTIIHGYTF
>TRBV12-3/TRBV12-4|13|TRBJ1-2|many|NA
TGTGCCAGCACCGGGACGGGGTACTTTGGCTACACCTTC
CASTGTGYFGYTF
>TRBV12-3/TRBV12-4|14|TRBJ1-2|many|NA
TGTGCCAGCAGGTTGACAGCGGTCCGTATAGGCTACACCTTC
CASRLTAVRIGYTF
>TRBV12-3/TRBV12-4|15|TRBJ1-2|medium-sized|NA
TGTGCCAGCAGTTTGGGGACCTACTTTGACTATGGCTACACCTTC
CASSLGTYFDYGYTF
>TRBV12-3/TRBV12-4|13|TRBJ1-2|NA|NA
TGTGCCAGCAGGGATTCGTCCACTCGGGGCTACACCTTC
CASRDSSTRGYTF
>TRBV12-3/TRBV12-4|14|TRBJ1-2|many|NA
TGTGCCAGCAGTTTAGGCCCGCAGGTCTATGGCTACACCTTC
CASSLGPQVYGYTF
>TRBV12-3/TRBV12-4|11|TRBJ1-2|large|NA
TGTGCCAGCAGTGGTAGGGGTGGCTACACCTTC
CASSGRGGYTF